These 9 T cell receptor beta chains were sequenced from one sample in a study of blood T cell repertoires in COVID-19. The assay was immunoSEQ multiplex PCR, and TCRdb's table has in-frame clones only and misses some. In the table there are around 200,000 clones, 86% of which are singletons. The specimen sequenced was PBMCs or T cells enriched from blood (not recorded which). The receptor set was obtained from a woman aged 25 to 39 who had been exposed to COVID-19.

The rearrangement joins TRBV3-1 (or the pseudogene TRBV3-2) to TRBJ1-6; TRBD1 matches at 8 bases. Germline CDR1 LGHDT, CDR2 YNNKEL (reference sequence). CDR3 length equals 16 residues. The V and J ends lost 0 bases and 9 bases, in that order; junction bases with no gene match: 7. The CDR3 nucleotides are TGTGCCAGCAGCCAAGAGGGCAGGGGGCGCGGTTCACCCCTCCACTTT. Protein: CASSQEGRGRGSPLHF.

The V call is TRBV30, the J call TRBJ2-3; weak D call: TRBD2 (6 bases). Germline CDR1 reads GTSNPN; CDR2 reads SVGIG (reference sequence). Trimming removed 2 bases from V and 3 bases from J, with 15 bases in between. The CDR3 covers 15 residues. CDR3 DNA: TGTGCCTGGAGTCGCGGTACCGGGGGAACAGATACGCAGTATTTT. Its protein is CAWSRGTGGTDTQYF.

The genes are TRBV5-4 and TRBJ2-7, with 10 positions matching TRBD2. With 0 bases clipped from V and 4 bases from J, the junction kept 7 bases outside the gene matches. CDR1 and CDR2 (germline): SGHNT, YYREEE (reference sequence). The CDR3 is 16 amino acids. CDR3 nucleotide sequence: TGTGCCAGCAGCTTGGACGGACTAGCGGTGAGGTACGAGCAGTACTTC. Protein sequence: CASSLDGLAVRYEQYF.

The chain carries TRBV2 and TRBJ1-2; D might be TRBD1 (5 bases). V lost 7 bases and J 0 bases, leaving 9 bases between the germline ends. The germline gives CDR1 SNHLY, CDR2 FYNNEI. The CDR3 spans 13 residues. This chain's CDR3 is CASIRDSNYGYTF. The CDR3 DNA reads TGTGCCAGCATACGGGACTCTAACTATGGCTACACCTTC.

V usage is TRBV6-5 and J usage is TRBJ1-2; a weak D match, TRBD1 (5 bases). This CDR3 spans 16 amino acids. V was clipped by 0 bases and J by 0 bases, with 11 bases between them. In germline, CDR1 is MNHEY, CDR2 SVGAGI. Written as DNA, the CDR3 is TGTGCCAGCAGTTACTCGGGACTTCTTGCTAACTATGGCTACACCTTC. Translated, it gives CASSYSGLLANYGYTF.

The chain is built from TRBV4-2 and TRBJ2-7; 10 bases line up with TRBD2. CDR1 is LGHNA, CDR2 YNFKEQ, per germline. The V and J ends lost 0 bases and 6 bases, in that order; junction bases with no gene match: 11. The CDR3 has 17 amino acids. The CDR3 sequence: CASSQDRIAGGYAEQYF. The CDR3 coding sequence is TGTGCCAGCAGCCAAGATAGGATAGCGGGGGGATATGCCGAGCAGTACTTC.

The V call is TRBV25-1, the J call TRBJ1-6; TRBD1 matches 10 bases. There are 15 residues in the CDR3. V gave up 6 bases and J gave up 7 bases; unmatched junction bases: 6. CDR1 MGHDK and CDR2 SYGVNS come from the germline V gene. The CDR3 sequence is CASRPDRGENSPLHF. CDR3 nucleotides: TGTGCCAGCAGACCGGACAGGGGGGAAAATTCACCCCTCCACTTT.

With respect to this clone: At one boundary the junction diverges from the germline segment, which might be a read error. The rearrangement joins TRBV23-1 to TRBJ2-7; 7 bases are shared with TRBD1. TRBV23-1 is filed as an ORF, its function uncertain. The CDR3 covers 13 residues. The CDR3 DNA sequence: TGCGCCAGCCGAGGGGGCCTCTCCGACGAGCAGTACTTC. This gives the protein CASRGGLSDEQYF.

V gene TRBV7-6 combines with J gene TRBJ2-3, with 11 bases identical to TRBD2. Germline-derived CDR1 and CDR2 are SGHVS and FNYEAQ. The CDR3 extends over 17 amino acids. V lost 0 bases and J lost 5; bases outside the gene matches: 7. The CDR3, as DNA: TGTGCCAGCAGCTTAGCGGCTAGCGGGGGGATTGGAGATACGCAGTATTTT. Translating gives CASSLAASGGIGDTQYF.